These 16 T cell receptor beta chains share one sample of origin, sequenced in a study of cytomegalovirus exposure and HLA in healthy donors (dated by TCRdb to 2016 to 2017). The method was the immunoSEQ multiplex PCR assay. For the multiplex PCR, a mixture combining 60 forward primers for TCR Vbeta segments and 13 reverse primers for TCR Jbeta segments was used. TCRdb took this table from immuneACCESS and kept in-frame rearrangements with V and J called. Such tables lack part of the clones; where checked against another copy, unresolved V genes explain under half of the gap, and the rest is unexplained. The sample profile shows 130,000 to 150,000 clones; over 65% of them were found once. The top ten hold about 4.3% of the sample. Sequencing was carried out using PBMCs. The receptor source for this set is a man aged 18 to 29 in good health and CMV-seropositive.

The rearrangement joins TRBV4-1 to TRBJ2-5; possibly TRBD2 for D (5 bases). The germline V and J ends were trimmed by 3 bases and 1 base, with 12 bases remaining between them. The germline gives CDR1 MGHRA, CDR2 YSYEKL. The CDR3 length is 15 residues. This CDR3 reads CASSQGWLAQETQYF. CDR3 DNA sequence: TGCGCCAGCAGCCAGGGTTGGCTAGCCCAAGAGACCCAGTACTTC.

The V gene is TRBV18, the J gene TRBJ1-5, with 9 positions matching TRBD1. V lost 3 bases, J lost 3 bases, and 3 bases stayed unmatched. The CDR3 consists of 15 residues. Germline-derived CDR1 and CDR2 are KGHSH and LQKENI. This chain's CDR3 is CASSPGQGYNQPQHF. DNA of the CDR3: TGTGCCAGCTCACCGGGACAGGGATACAATCAGCCCCAGCATTTT.

As DNA, the CDR3 is TGTGCCTGGAGTCTCGGGACAGGGAACTACGAGCAGTACTTC. Its protein is CAWSLGTGNYEQYF. The chain employs TRBV30 and TRBJ2-7; 9 nucleotides line up with TRBD1. Per the germline V gene, CDR1 is GTSNPN and CDR2 is SVGIG (reference sequence). V shed 2 bases and J 3 bases; nucleotides not matched to a gene: 5. This CDR3 comprises 14 residues.

The J gene is TRBJ2-7, the V gene TRBV5-1; the D gene is possibly TRBD1 (6 bases). CDR3 length: 14 residues. CDR1 and CDR2 from the germline V gene are SGHRS and YFSETQ. V lost 7 bases, J lost 0 bases, and 14 bases lay in between. CDR3 nucleotide sequence: TGCGCCAGCGGACCACAGGGAATCTCCTACGAGCAGTACTTC. This sequence encodes CASGPQGISYEQYF.

This clone was picked up a small number of times. This chain uses TRBV11-2 with TRBJ2-3; TRBD1 matches at 7 bases. The germline gives CDR1 SGHAT, CDR2 FQNNGV. The CDR3 is made up of 12 amino acids. V lost 5 bases to trimming and J lost 11 bases; unmatched junction nucleotides: 7. In DNA, the CDR3 is TGTGCCAGCAGCCTACAGGGGAGAAAGCAGTATTTT. Its translation: CASSLQGRKQYF. The full variable domain, its missing parts supplied by reference TRBV11-2 and TRBJ2-3, is EAGVAQSPRYKIIEKRQSVAFWCNPISGHATLYWYQQILGQGPKLLIQFQNNGVVDDSQLPKDRFSAERLKGVDSTLKIQPAKLEDSAVYLCASSLQGRKQYFGPGTRLTVL.

CDR3 nucleotide sequence: TGTGCCAGCAGCCATGGACAGGGGATAGACTATGGCTACACCTTC. Its translation: CASSHGQGIDYGYTF. This rearrangement joins TRBV28 to TRBJ1-2; 9 bases map to TRBD1. The germline V gene encodes CDR1 MDHEN and CDR2 SYDVKM. The CDR3 contains 15 residues. J gave up 3 bases and V 6 bases, and 8 bases lay outside the gene matches.

The chain couples TRBV13 to TRBJ2-5; D uncertain. V lost 3 bases, J lost 2 bases, and 7 bases lay in between. The CDR3 covers 13 residues. Germline CDR1 reads PRHDT; CDR2 reads FYEKMQ (reference sequence). The chain's CDR3 is CASSFNSQETQYF. CDR3 bases: TGTGCCAGCAGCTTTAACAGTCAAGAGACCCAGTACTTC.

The rearrangement links TRBV28 to TRBJ1-2; 8 bases fit TRBD1. This CDR3 has 15 amino acids. J was trimmed by 2 bases and V by 4 bases; bases with no gene match: 6. CDR1 is MDHEN, CDR2 SYDVKM, per germline. Here the CDR3 reads CASSSRTGRNYGYTF. CDR3 nucleotides: TGTGCCAGCAGTTCCCGGACAGGGCGGAACTATGGCTACACCTTC.

The gene calls are TRBV7-3 and TRBJ2-2; no clear D. This CDR3 contains 14 residues. V lost 4 bases and J lost 5, with 11 bases in between. Germline loops: CDR1 SGHTA, CDR2 FQGTGA. CDR3 sequence (DNA): TGTGCCAGCAGCTCCTTAGACTGGACCGGGGAGCTGTTTTTT. Translating gives CASSSLDWTGELFF.

The chain recombines TRBV7-2 with TRBJ1-6; D uncertain. Germline CDR1 is SGHTA and CDR2 is FQGNSA. V was clipped by 1 base and J by 7 bases, with 14 bases between them. The CDR3 runs to 16 residues. The CDR3 sequence: CASSLEPGFINSPLHF. In DNA, the CDR3 is TGTGCCAGCAGCTTAGAACCGGGATTTATCAATTCACCCCTCCACTTT.

The V and J genes are TRBV6-6 and TRBJ2-5; the D gene is possibly TRBD1 (5 bases). The closer fit of TRBJ2-7 to the DNA end suggests the J call may be wrong. The CDR3 covers 14 residues. The germline V gene has CDR1 MNHNY and CDR2 SVGAGI (reference sequence). The DNA of the CDR3 is TGTGCCAGCAACCTACAGGATCCTCCCTACGAGCAGTACTTC. This sequence encodes CASNLQDPPYEQYF.

This sequence joins TRBV21-1 and TRBJ2-1; TRBD2 was called by the table and not checked on the DNA. TRBV21-1 is shown as a pseudogene. The CDR3 is made up of 15 amino acids. The CDR3 DNA reads TGTGCCAGCATCCCATCCTGGCCGGGGGGGAATGAGCAGTTCTTC. Residues: CASIPSWPGGNEQFF.

The chain links TRBV28 to TRBJ1-2; no firm D call. This CDR3 is built from 13 residues. Germline CDR1 reads MDHEN; CDR2 reads SYDVKM. V lost 4 bases and J lost 7, with 13 bases in between. As DNA, the CDR3 is TGTGCCAGCAGTTCCTCGGCCGAGGTTGGCTACACCTTC. This codes for CASSSSAEVGYTF.

The chain recombines TRBV28 with TRBJ1-2; TRBD1 is a possible D gene (6 bases). The germline CDR1 and CDR2 sequences are MDHEN and SYDVKM. This CDR3 is built from 12 residues. Trimming removed 11 bases at V and 4 bases at J, with 14 bases between. As DNA, the CDR3 is TGTGCCGGCTCACAGGGTGGCTATGGCTACACCTTC. This codes for CAGSQGGYGYTF.

The J gene is TRBJ1-1, the V gene TRBV7-9; D is ambiguous. The CDR3 runs to 16 residues. Germline lookup yields CDR1 SEHNR and CDR2 FQNEAQ (reference sequence). Trimming shortened V by 4 bases and J by 1 base, and 16 bases separated the two germline ends. Written as DNA, the CDR3 is TGTGCCAGCAGCTGGACTTGGATGGGAGAGAACACTGAAGCTTTCTTT. Protein product: CASSWTWMGENTEAFF. Complete variable domain (other parts from reference TRBV7-9 and TRBJ1-1): DTGVSQNPRHKITKRGQNVTFRCDPISEHNRLYWYRQTLGQGPEFLTYFQNEAQLEKSRLLSDRFSAERPKGSFSTLEIQRTEQGDSAMYLCASSWTWMGENTEAFFGQGTRLTVV.

The gene calls are TRBV28 and TRBJ1-5, with 9 bases lining up with TRBD1. There are 12 residues in the CDR3. CDR1 is MDHEN, CDR2 SYDVKM, per germline. CDR3 in DNA: TGTTCCACAGGGGGCGGCCGTCAGCCCCAGCATTTT. Residues: CSTGGGRQPQHF.